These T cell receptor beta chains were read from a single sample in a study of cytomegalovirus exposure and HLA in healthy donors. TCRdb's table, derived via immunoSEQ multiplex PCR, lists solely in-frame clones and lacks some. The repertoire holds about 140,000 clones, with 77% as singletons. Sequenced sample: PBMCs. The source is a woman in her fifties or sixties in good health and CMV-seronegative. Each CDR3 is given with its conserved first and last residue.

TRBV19	CASSIRGEQYF
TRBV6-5	CASSYRLDTGELFF
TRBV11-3	CASSLGRNNEQYF
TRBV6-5	CASSPYRTALNGYTF
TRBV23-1	CASSLKDRGRKNEQYF
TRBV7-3	CASSPGLAESTDTQYF
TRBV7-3	CASSPQGRSYGYTF
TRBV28	CASSAMSWGGDTQYF
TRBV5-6	CASSPSGDPWVDTQYF
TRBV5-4	CASSTPTGLESYEQYF
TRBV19	CASSAPDRPEQYF
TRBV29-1	CSVTQVYNEQFF
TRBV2	CASRRTGDTGELFF
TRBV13	CASSKLVGQGATRLFF
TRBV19	CASSTYMGRGKADEQYF
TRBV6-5	CASSYLGDSSYEQYF
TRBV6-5	CASTGQRTTEAFF
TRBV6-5	CAGLAFTGANVLTF
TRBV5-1	CASSLGPSSGTYEQYF
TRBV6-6	CASSYSEGDGYTF
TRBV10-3	CAISAGQGGNQPQHF
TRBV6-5	CASRMPGQSYEQYF
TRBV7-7	CASSSTRETGEQFF
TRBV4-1	CASSRTGTGFGNTIYF
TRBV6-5	CASSRGGQRSTEAFF
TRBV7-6	CASSGRPTGGPYTGELFF
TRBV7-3	CASSSPGQGGHGELFF
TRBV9	CASSQSGDGSPLHF
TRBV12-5	CASGRDRLNSPLHF
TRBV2	CASSPGTARNQPQHF
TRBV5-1	CASSLEGSSYNEQFF
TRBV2	CASSGTGSGEQYF
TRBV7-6	CASSSQDRGTEAFF
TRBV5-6	CASSLGGTGGRYEQYF
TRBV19	CASSTGLPVLGGGELFF
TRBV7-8	CASSPRGEYTEAFF
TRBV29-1	CSGGGQGDIQYF